This record covers a single T cell receptor beta chain. There is no known antigen for this receptor. The input lacks base qualities; no much larger clone sits a single base away. The sample comes from a study of lymphopenia after photon versus proton radiotherapy (dated by TCRdb to between 2017 and 2020). Regarding the study in general: The study compared the immunological effects of photon versus proton radiation therapy in patients with gastrointestinal tumors who developed high-grade lymphopenia. The cohort comprised roughly 20 patients with gastrointestinal tumors who received either photon or proton therapy and then developed lymphopenia. The study was designed to characterize how the impact on the immune system differs between the two radiation modalities.

The CDR3, cysteine through phenylalanine, is 16 amino acids long. The only DNA kept is the CDR3, 48 bases in frame from the first base. Taken from the germline V gene, the CDR1 and CDR2 loops are SGHDT and YYEEEE. V is cut back by 2 bases and J by 1 base, with 6 bases in the junction unmatched. Receptor amplification or capture employed the immunoSEQ multiplex PCR assay. Deep sequencing of rearranged TCR beta loci, alongside multiparametric flow cytometry, was used to profile T cell repertoires. TCRdb provides this immuneACCESS table in a form limited to in-frame rearrangements. Some clones are lacking; in checked studies, under half of them reflect an unresolved V gene, and why the rest are absent is not known. The table for this sample lists 70,000 to 95,000 clones; 83% of them were counted only once. The ten most abundant clones make up 1.3% to 1.5% of the sample. Broad study findings and their caveats: Proton-treated patients stayed relatively stable during treatment, while photon-treated patients lost naive T cells and TCR diversity and gained effector/memory populations. The survival association was assessed only in patients who died, and the authors presented better survival with proton therapy as a possibility rather than a demonstrated result. After the lymphocyte count nadir, oligoclonal expansion, especially of CD8+ Temra cells, was observed in photon-treated repertoires, and the drop in diversity was driven by this expansion. Across the cohort, among patients who died, a greater drop in TCR diversity after the nadir was inversely correlated with overall survival time.

Here the chain combines TRBV5-6 and TRBJ1-2, with 9 junctional bases fitting TRBD1. The material was peripheral blood, obtained from a patient treated with proton-based radiotherapy. This sequence originates from a man in his fifties or sixties with pancreatic cancer. The CDR3 amino acid sequence is: CASSFAGTGINYGYTF. The nucleotides read TGTGCCAGCAGCTTCGCCGGGACAGGGATTAACTATGGCTACACCTTC.